This T cell receptor (beta chain) was identified in a study of T cell responses to AZD1222 COVID-19 vaccine. General study results and limits: Nearly half of the spike-specific TCRs reportedly recognize variant regions that carry no mutations. The study found Spike-specific TCR breadth and depth rose after two AZD1222 doses. Females outnumbered males among donors, who were mostly white British; clonal diversity was possibly underestimated.

The V gene's germline CDR1 is SGHNT and CDR2 YYREEE (reference sequence). The CDR3 spans 13 residues. Trimming took 4 bases from V and 3 from J, leaving 11 bases between them. Clones were sequenced by immunoSEQ multiplex PCR, and TCRdb holds only the in-frame ones, with some missing. The sample lists 200,000 or so clones, approximately 95% occurring once. Worth noting for this clone: What it binds is not known.

The TCR sequence derives from an adult who received the AZD1222 COVID-19 vaccine. The sample was peripheral blood, taken 28 days after the second AZD1222 dose. The chain joins TRBV5-4 to TRBJ2-7; TRBD1 or TRBD2 may be the D gene (5 bases each). The CDR3 loop is CASSLGPIYEQYF. CDR3 nucleotides: TGTGCCAGCAGCCTGGGACCTATCTACGAGCAGTACTTC.